A selection of T cell receptor beta chains follows, all from one sample in a study of PD-1 blockade in mismatch repair-deficient tumors. Libraries were prepared by immunoSEQ multiplex PCR; TCRdb keeps only in-frame clonotypes and omits some of them. The sample lists approximately 50,000 clones; approximately 80% were seen once. The source material was peripheral blood, sampled 4 weeks after starting pembrolizumab. All receptors derive from an adult with mismatch repair-deficient cancer. CDR3s include the opening cysteine and the closing phenylalanine or tryptophan. The D gene is left open where the match is weak. Where a row states a size, it is once, few, many or the class of an expanded clone; other rows omit it.

v_call,j_call,clone_size,d_call,cdr3_aa,cdr3_nt
TRBV15,TRBJ1-4,NA,TRBD1,CATRTGTEDEKLFF,TGTGCCACCAGGACCGGGACAGAGGATGAAAAACTGTTTTTT
TRBV27,TRBJ1-1,once,NA,CASSLGGITTEAFF,TGTGCCAGCAGTTTAGGGGGAATTACCACTGAAGCTTTCTTT
TRBV6-6,TRBJ2-5,NA,TRBD1,CASSYPRDRGQETQYF,TGTGCCAGCAGTTACCCAAGGGACAGGGGGCAAGAGACCCAGTACTTC
TRBV7-6,TRBJ2-1,NA,TRBD2,CASSLKTPGTSQFF,TGTGCCAGCAGCTTAAAGACCCCTGGGACTAGTCAGTTCTTC
TRBV11-3,TRBJ1-2,NA,NA,CASSPTVRDSHGYTF,TGTGCCAGCAGCCCCACCGTGAGGGATTCACATGGCTACACCTTC
TRBV7-9,TRBJ1-2,NA,NA,CASQLRSLGLEYGYTF,TGTGCCAGTCAGCTTAGGTCCCTCGGTCTGGAGTATGGCTACACCTTC
TRBV30,TRBJ2-5,NA,TRBD2,CAWSVTAGRGGTQYF,TGTGCCTGGAGTGTAACAGCGGGGAGGGGAGGGACCCAGTACTTC
TRBV6-5,TRBJ1-1,NA,NA,CASSSSPQANTEAFF,TGTGCCAGCAGTTCTTCACCTCAGGCAAACACTGAAGCTTTCTTT
TRBV30,TRBJ1-1,once,TRBD1,CAWSVDRGSTEAFF,TGTGCCTGGAGTGTCGACAGGGGATCCACTGAAGCTTTCTTT
TRBV6-1,TRBJ1-2,NA,NA,CASSQVGEAYYGYTF,TGTGCCAGCAGCCAAGTCGGGGAGGCGTACTATGGCTACACCTTC